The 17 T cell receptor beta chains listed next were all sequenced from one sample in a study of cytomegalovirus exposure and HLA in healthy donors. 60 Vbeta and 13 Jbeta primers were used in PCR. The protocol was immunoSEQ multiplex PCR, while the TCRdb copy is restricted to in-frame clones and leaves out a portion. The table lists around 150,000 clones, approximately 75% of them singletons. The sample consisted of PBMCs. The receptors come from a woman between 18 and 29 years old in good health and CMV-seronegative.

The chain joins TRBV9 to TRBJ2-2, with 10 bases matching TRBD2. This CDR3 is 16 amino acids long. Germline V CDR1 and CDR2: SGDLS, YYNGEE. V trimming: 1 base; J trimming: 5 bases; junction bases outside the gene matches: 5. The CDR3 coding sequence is TGTGCCAGCAGCGTACTGGCTAGCGGGAGTACCGGGGAGCTGTTTTTT. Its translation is CASSVLASGSTGELFF.

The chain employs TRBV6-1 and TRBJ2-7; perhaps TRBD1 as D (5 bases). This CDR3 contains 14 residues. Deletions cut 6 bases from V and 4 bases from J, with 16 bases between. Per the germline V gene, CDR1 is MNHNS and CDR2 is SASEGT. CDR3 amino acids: CASSLNRQTYEQYF. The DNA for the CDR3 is TGTGCCAGCAGCCTCAACCGACAGACTTACGAGCAGTACTTC.

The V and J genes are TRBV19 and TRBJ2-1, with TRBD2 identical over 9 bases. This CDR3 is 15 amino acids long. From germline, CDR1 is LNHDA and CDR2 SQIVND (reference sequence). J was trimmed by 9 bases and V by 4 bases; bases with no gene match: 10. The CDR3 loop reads CASSNPNSGSVEQFF. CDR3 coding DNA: TGTGCCAGTAGTAACCCTAATAGCGGGAGTGTTGAGCAGTTCTTC.

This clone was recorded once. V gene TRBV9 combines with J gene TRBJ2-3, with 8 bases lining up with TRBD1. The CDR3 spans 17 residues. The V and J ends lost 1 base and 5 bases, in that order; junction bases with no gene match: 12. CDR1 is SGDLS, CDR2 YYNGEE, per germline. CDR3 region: CASSVSTSQGAGDTQYF. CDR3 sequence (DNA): TGTGCCAGCAGCGTAAGCACTAGTCAGGGGGCTGGAGATACGCAGTATTTT.

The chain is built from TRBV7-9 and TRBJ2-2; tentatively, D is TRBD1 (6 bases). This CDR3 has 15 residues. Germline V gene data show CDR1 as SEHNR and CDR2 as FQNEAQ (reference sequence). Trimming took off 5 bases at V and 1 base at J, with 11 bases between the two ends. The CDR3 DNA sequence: TGTGCCAGCAGCGCTACAGGGCTGAACACCGGGGAGCTGTTTTTT. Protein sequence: CASSATGLNTGELFF.

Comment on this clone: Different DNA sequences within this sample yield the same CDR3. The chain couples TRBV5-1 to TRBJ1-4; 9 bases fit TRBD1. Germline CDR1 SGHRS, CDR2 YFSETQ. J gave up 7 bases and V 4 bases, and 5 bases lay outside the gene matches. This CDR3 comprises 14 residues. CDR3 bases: TGCGCCAGCAGCGCCGGACAGGGGAGTGAAAAACTGTTTTTT. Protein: CASSAGQGSEKLFF.

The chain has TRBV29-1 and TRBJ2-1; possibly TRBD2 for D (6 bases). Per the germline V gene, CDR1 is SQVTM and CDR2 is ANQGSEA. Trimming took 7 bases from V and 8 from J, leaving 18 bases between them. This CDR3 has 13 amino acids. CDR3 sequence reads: CSAARTPGDEQFF. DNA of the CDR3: TGCAGCGCCGCAAGGACTCCGGGGGATGAGCAGTTCTTC.

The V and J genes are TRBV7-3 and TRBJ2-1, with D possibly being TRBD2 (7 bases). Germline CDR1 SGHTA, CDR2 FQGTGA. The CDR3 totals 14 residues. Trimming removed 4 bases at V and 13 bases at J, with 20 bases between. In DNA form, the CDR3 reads TGTGCCAGCAGCTCCTCGGCGGTGCCGGGGGGCCAGTTCTTC. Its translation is CASSSSAVPGGQFF.

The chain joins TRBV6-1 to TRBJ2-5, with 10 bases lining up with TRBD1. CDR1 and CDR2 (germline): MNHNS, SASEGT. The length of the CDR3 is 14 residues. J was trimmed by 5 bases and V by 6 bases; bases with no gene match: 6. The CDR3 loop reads CASRRQGAGETQYF. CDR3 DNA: TGTGCCAGCAGAAGACAGGGGGCAGGGGAGACCCAGTACTTC.

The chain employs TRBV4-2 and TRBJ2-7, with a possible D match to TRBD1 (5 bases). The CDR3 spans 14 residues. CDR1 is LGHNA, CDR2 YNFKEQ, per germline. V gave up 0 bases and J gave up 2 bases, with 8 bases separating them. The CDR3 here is CASSQDPRAYEQYF. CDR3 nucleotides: TGTGCCAGCAGCCAAGACCCCAGGGCCTACGAGCAGTACTTC.

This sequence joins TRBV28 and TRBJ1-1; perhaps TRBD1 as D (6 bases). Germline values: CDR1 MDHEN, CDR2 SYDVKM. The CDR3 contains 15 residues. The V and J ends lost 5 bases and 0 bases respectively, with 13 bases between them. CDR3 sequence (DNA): TGTGCCAGCAGTCCTAGGACAGCTATGAACACTGAAGCTTTCTTT. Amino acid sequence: CASSPRTAMNTEAFF.

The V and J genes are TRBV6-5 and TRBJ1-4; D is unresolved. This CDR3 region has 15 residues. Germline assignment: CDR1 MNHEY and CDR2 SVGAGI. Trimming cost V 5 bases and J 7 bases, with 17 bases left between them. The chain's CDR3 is CASSGRRGVGEKLFF. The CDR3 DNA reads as TGTGCCAGCAGTGGGAGGCGCGGGGTCGGTGAAAAACTGTTTTTT.

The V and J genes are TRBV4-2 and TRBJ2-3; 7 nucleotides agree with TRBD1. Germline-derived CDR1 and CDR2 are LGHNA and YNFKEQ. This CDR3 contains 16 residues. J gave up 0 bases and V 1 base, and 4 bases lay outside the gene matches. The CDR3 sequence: CASSQATGASTDTQYF. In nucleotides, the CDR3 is TGTGCCAGCAGCCAAGCCACAGGGGCTAGCACAGATACGCAGTATTTT.

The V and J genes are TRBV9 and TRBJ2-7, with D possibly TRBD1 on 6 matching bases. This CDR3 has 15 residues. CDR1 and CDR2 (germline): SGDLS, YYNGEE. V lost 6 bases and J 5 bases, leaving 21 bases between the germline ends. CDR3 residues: CASTLVGAPDDEQYF. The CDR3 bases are TGTGCCAGCACCCTCGTGGGGGCCCCCGACGACGAGCAGTACTTC.

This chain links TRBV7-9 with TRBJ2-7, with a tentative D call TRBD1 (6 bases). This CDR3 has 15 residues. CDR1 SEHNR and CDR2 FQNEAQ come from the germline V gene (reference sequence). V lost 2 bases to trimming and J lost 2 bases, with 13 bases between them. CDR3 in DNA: TGTGCCAGCAGCTTAAGTACAGGGTTAACCTACGAGCAGTACTTC. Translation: CASSLSTGLTYEQYF.

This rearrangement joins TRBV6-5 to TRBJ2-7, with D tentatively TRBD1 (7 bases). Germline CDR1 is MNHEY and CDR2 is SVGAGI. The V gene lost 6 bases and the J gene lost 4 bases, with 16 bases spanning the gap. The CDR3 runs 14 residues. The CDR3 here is CASSPSSGGYEQYF. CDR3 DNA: TGTGCCAGCAGCCCCTCCTCAGGGGGGTACGAGCAGTACTTC.

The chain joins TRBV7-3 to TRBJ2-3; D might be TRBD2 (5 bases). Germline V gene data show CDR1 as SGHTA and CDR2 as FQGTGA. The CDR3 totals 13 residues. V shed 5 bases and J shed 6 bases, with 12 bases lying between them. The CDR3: CASSPTGSDTQYF. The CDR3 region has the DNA TGTGCCAGCAGCCCTACGGGGTCCGATACGCAGTATTTT.